The rows below give T cell receptor beta chains drawn from one sample of a study of cytomegalovirus exposure and HLA in healthy donors. The method was immunoSEQ multiplex PCR; TCRdb's version includes in-frame clones alone and lacks a portion of them. The sample holds under 200,000 clones; 80% are singletons and the top ten take roughly 9%. The sequenced sample consisted of PBMCs. All receptors come from a man between 18 and 29 years old in good health and CMV-seropositive. Both conserved end residues are part of each CDR3. Each record gives: V gene, D gene, clone size, J gene, CDR3 protein, CDR3 DNA. The D gene is left open where the match is weak. Clone size is stated in some rows and not others, as once, few, many or a class when expanded.

>TRBV11-2|TRBD2|few|TRBJ2-3
CASSFDSGGPNTQYF
TGTGCCAGCAGCTTTGATTCGGGAGGGCCAAATACGCAGTATTTT
>TRBV7-2|.|.|TRBJ1-4
CASSQDASRLFF
TGTGCCAGCAGCCAAGACGCTTCTAGACTGTTTTTT
>TRBV29-1|TRBD2|.|TRBJ2-5
CSVAISGNQETQYF
TGCAGCGTAGCGATTAGCGGGAACCAAGAGACCCAGTACTTC
>TRBV14|.|.|TRBJ2-7
CASSQGLAIKYF
TGTGCCAGCAGCCAAGGCCTCGCTATTAAGTACTTC
>TRBV5-1|.|.|TRBJ2-3
CASSLGEPTDTQYF
TGCGCCAGCAGCTTGGGAGAGCCCACAGATACGCAGTATTTT
>TRBV4-3|TRBD1|.|TRBJ1-5
CASSHLGRRGRLSNQPQHF
TGCGCCAGCAGCCACCTAGGACGCAGGGGGCGCCTCTCAAATCAGCCCCAGCATTTT
>TRBV5-1|.|few|TRBJ2-1
CASSLGQGFYNEQFF
TGCGCCAGCAGCTTGGGTCAGGGATTTTACAATGAGCAGTTCTTC
>TRBV7-2|TRBD1|few|TRBJ2-3
CASSSQTGGHSTDTQYF
TGTGCCAGCAGCTCCCAAACAGGGGGCCATAGCACAGATACGCAGTATTTT
>TRBV19|.|few|TRBJ1-1
CASDMNTEAFF
TGTGCCAGCGACATGAACACTGAAGCTTTCTTT
>TRBV2|TRBD1|.|TRBJ1-1
CAILYRGLEAFF
TGTGCCATTTTGTACAGGGGACTTGAAGCTTTCTTT
>TRBV5-1|.|.|TRBJ2-5
CASSLGAGALETQYF
TGCGCCAGCAGCTTGGGCGCAGGGGCTTTAGAGACCCAGTACTTC
>TRBV10-3|TRBD1|.|TRBJ2-1
CAISEGQGGEQFF
TGTGCCATCAGTGAGGGACAGGGTGGAGAGCAGTTCTTC
>TRBV30|.|.|TRBJ1-1
CAWSVQGHTEAFF
TGTGCCTGGAGTGTACAGGGTCACACTGAAGCTTTCTTT
>TRBV5-5|TRBD2|.|TRBJ2-5
CASSLDSGRAETQYF
TGTGCCAGCAGCCTCGATAGCGGGAGGGCTGAGACCCAGTACTTC